Following are 9 T cell receptor beta chains from one sample sequenced in a study of shared clonotypes between healthy human individuals (dated by TCRdb to the early 2020s). The library came from the immunoSEQ multiplex PCR assay. Not all clones reach the TCRdb copy of this immuneACCESS table, which keeps in-frame sequences only. Checked studies attribute under half of the gap to unresolved V genes and leave the rest unexplained. The sample has about 1,500,000 clones on record, roughly 96% of them singletons. The ten largest clonotypes hold over 1% of the sample. Source material: naive CD4+ T cells sorted from blood. The label giving this sample's cell subset or site can be read as: CD45RA+ positively selected. The source of these receptors is a man aged 25 to 40 in good health.

The chain links TRBV28 to TRBJ2-3, with TRBD2 identical over 13 bases. Germline CDR1 MDHEN, CDR2 SYDVKM. V trimming: 10 bases; J trimming: 0 bases; junction bases outside the gene matches: 13. The CDR3 is 18 residues long. The CDR3 is CAKPGLAGTVPSTDTQYF. The CDR3 DNA reads TGTGCCAAACCGGGACTAGCGGGGACTGTCCCTAGCACAGATACGCAGTATTTT.

The rearrangement joins TRBV10-3 to TRBJ2-2, with 10 nucleotides matching TRBD1. Germline CDR1 ENHRY, CDR2 SYGVKD. Trimming at V came to 10 bases and at J to 6 bases, leaving 8 bases not matched to a gene. This CDR3 spans 14 amino acids. Here the CDR3 DNA reads TGTGCCAGTACCGGGACAGGGGTTCCCGGGGAGCTGTTTTTT. Translated, it gives CASTGTGVPGELFF.

The CDR3 DNA reads as TGTGCCAGCAGCGTAGTAGGGAGCGGGAGATTGGGAGATACGCAGTATTTT. Translated, it gives CASSVVGSGRLGDTQYF. The V gene is TRBV9, the J gene TRBJ2-3; 8 bases line up with TRBD2. CDR1 SGDLS and CDR2 YYNGEE come from the germline V gene. CDR3 length: 17 amino acids. V gave up 0 bases and J gave up 5 bases; unmatched junction bases: 11.

The chain uses TRBV29-1 and TRBJ2-1, with D unclear. V lost 8 bases, J lost 4 bases, and 15 bases lay in between. The CDR3 loop spans 13 amino acids. Germline CDR1 reads SQVTM; CDR2 reads ANQGSEA. This CDR3 is CSQLSDNYNEQFF. The CDR3, as DNA: TGCAGCCAACTTTCAGACAATTACAATGAGCAGTTCTTC.

This clone was picked up one time. The chain has TRBV7-9 and TRBJ2-3; TRBD1 matches 7 bases. V lost 3 bases, J lost 4 bases, and 4 bases stayed unmatched. CDR3 length: 14 amino acids. Germline lookup yields CDR1 SEHNR and CDR2 FQNEAQ (reference sequence). CDR3 sequence: CASSFEGAADTQYF. DNA for the CDR3: TGTGCCAGCAGCTTTGAGGGGGCAGCAGATACGCAGTATTTT.

This chain links TRBV5-1 with TRBJ2-1, with a possible D match to TRBD2 (5 bases). The CDR3 covers 15 residues. CDR1 and CDR2 (germline): SGHRS, YFSETQ. Trimming took off 0 bases at V and 3 bases at J, with 10 bases between the two ends. The CDR3 sequence is CASSLENSVYNEQFF. CDR3 sequence (DNA): TGCGCCAGCAGCTTGGAGAATAGCGTCTACAATGAGCAGTTCTTC.

The chain uses TRBV20-1 and TRBJ2-5; 7 positions match TRBD2. J gave up 9 bases and V 5 bases, and 6 bases lay outside the gene matches. This CDR3 has 11 residues. The germline gives CDR1 DFQATT, CDR2 SNEGSKA (reference sequence). This CDR3 reads CSALQGGAQYF. In DNA, the CDR3 is TGCAGTGCTCTCCAGGGAGGGGCCCAGTACTTC.

CDR3 residues: CASSLSVSYGYTF. The CDR3 DNA sequence: TGTGCCAGCAGCTTGTCTGTCAGCTATGGCTACACCTTC. The genes are TRBV5-5 and TRBJ1-2, with D unclear. The V gene's germline CDR1 is SGHKS and CDR2 YYEKEE (reference sequence). CDR3 length: 13 residues. V lost 1 base and J lost 4, with 8 bases in between.

This clone was counted once. The chain is built from TRBV18 and TRBJ2-1, with unresolved D. Germline values: CDR1 KGHSH, CDR2 LQKENI. The CDR3 has 14 residues. Between the trimmed V and J ends, which lost 0 bases and 9 bases, there was a span of 12 bases. CDR3 sequence reads: CASSPPGGRTEQFF. The DNA of the CDR3 is TGTGCCAGCTCACCACCCGGTGGAAGGACTGAGCAGTTCTTC.